These 28 T cell receptor beta chains were sequenced from one sample in a study of control samples from healthy donors and cancer patients. Sequenced by immunoSEQ multiplex PCR; TCRdb stores in-frame clones only, minus some. Of tens of thousands of clones in the sample, roughly 94% were seen once. The sample consisted of blood. These receptors all stem from a man aged 25 to 40 in good health.

The chain links TRBV5-8 to TRBJ1-1, with D uncertain. There are 13 residues in the CDR3. Germline loops: CDR1 SGHTS, CDR2 YDEGEE. Trimming took 0 bases from V and 0 from J, leaving 3 bases between them. CDR3 DNA sequence: TGTGCCAGCAGCTTGGACCTGAACACTGAAGCTTTCTTT. It specifies CASSLDLNTEAFF. Looking up the rest from reference TRBV5-8 and TRBJ1-1 gives the full variable domain: EAGVTQSPTHLIKTRGQQATLRCSPISGHTSVYWYQQALGLGLQFLLWYDEGEERNRGNFPPRFSGRQFPNYSSELNVNALELEDSALYLCASSLDLNTEAFFGQGTRLTVV.

V and J are TRBV6-1 and TRBJ2-7; TRBD2 aligns across 7 bases. CDR1 is MNHNS and CDR2 is SASEGT in the germline V gene. The J segment lost 6 bases and the V segment lost 2 bases, leaving 10 bases of the junction unmatched. The CDR3 is 15 residues long. This CDR3 reads CASSERSGQRSEQYF. In nucleotides, the CDR3 is TGTGCCAGCAGTGAACGTAGCGGGCAGAGGTCCGAGCAGTACTTC.

V and J are TRBV4-3 and TRBJ1-4, with TRBD1 as a possible D gene (5 bases). CDR1 LGHNA and CDR2 YSLEER come from the germline V gene. This CDR3 is built from 15 residues. The V gene lost 2 bases and the J gene lost 5 bases, with 12 bases spanning the gap. The DNA of the CDR3 is TGCGCCAGCAGCCAACGTGGGGGGGTAAATGAAAAACTGTTTTTT. Protein product: CASSQRGGVNEKLFF.

The chain has TRBV29-1 and TRBJ2-7; 14 positions match TRBD2. After removal of 5 bases from V and 2 bases from J, the junction contained 5 bases not matched to a gene. CDR1 SQVTM and CDR2 ANQGSEA come from the germline V gene. The CDR3 consists of 15 residues. The CDR3 DNA is TGCAGCGTTCTAGGACTAGCGGGAGGAACCTACGAGCAGTACTTC. This codes for CSVLGLAGGTYEQYF.

The chain joins TRBV6-5 to TRBJ2-7; D unresolved. The CDR3 is made up of 11 amino acids. CDR1 and CDR2 from the germline V gene are MNHEY and SVGAGI. Between the trimmed V and J ends, which lost 8 bases and 3 bases, there was a span of 8 bases. CDR3 loop: CASRSGYEQYF. The CDR3 bases are TGTGCCAGCCGATCGGGCTACGAGCAGTACTTC.

This chain links TRBV28 with TRBJ2-3; possible D gene TRBD2, 6 bases. The germline V gene has CDR1 MDHEN and CDR2 SYDVKM. The CDR3 totals 14 residues. Trimming took 2 bases from V and 4 from J, leaving 10 bases between them. DNA for the CDR3: TGTGCCAGCAGTTTAGATCCGGGGGCAGATACGCAGTATTTT. The encoded protein is CASSLDPGADTQYF.

The chain couples TRBV5-1 to TRBJ1-2; D unresolved. With 3 bases removed from V and 6 bases from J, the gap between germline ends came to 15 bases. CDR3 length equals 14 residues. Germline V lookup: CDR1 SGHRS, CDR2 YFSETQ. The CDR3 reads CASSSRTWSHGYTF. As DNA, the CDR3 is TGCGCCAGCAGCTCCCGGACCTGGTCCCATGGCTACACCTTC.

J is TRBJ2-5 and V is TRBV7-9, with 13 bases aligning to TRBD2. The CDR3 has 16 amino acids. Germline assignment: CDR1 SEHNR and CDR2 FQNEAQ (reference sequence). Trimming at V came to 4 bases and at J to 4 bases, leaving 6 bases not matched to a gene. This chain's CDR3 is CASSSPGLAGVETQYF. The CDR3 coding sequence is TGTGCCAGCAGCTCTCCCGGACTAGCGGGAGTAGAGACCCAGTACTTC. The full variable domain, completed using reference TRBV7-9 and TRBJ2-5, is DTGVSQNPRHKITKRGQNVTFRCDPISEHNRLYWYRQTLGQGPEFLTYFQNEAQLEKSRLLSDRFSAERPKGSFSTLEIQRTEQGDSAMYLCASSSPGLAGVETQYFGPGTRLLVL.

V and J are TRBV9 and TRBJ2-5; 7 bases are shared with TRBD1. The ends lost 3 bases at V and 1 base at J; junction bases unmatched: 3. This CDR3 has 14 amino acids. The germline gives CDR1 SGDLS, CDR2 YYNGEE. The CDR3 region is CASSAGQAQETQYF. CDR3 nucleotides: TGTGCCAGCAGCGCCGGACAGGCCCAAGAGACCCAGTACTTC.

The rearrangement uses TRBV30 and TRBJ2-3, with a tentative D call TRBD1 (6 bases). CDR3 length: 13 amino acids. The V end was cut by 2 bases, the J end by 1 base, with 7 bases between. Germline lookup yields CDR1 GTSNPN and CDR2 SVGIG (reference sequence). The CDR3 is CAWSPGGTDTQYF. CDR3 nucleotide sequence: TGTGCCTGGAGTCCAGGGGGCACAGATACGCAGTATTTT.

The rearrangement joins TRBV15 to TRBJ1-5; D might be TRBD1 (5 bases). Trimming removed 0 bases from V and 2 bases from J, with 8 bases in between. The CDR3 spans 15 residues. CDR1 and CDR2 (germline): LNHNV, YYDKDF (reference sequence). CDR3: CATSRDLGGNQPQHF. CDR3 bases: TGTGCCACCAGCAGAGATTTAGGGGGCAATCAGCCCCAGCATTTT.

The rearrangement links TRBV5-1 to TRBJ2-2; TRBD1 agrees at 7 bases. The CDR3 length is 14 residues. V shed 0 bases and J 6 bases; nucleotides not matched to a gene: 2. Germline V gene data show CDR1 as SGHRS and CDR2 as YFSETQ. The CDR3 region is CASSLGDRAGELFF. DNA of the CDR3: TGCGCCAGCAGCTTGGGAGACAGGGCCGGGGAGCTGTTTTTT.

The V call is TRBV27, the J call TRBJ2-5; D ambiguous. Trimming removed 5 bases from V and 0 bases from J, with 10 bases in between. The CDR3 loop spans 14 amino acids. Germline V gene lookup returns CDR1 MNHEY and CDR2 SMNVEV (reference sequence). DNA for the CDR3: TGTGCCAGCAGTCTCCGGATCGACCAAGAGACCCAGTACTTC. It is translated as CASSLRIDQETQYF.

This chain links TRBV10-2 with TRBJ1-5; the D is unclear. In germline, CDR1 is WSHSY, CDR2 SAAADI. The CDR3 runs to 12 residues. The V gene lost 0 bases and the J gene lost 4 bases, with 1 base spanning the gap. This CDR3 reads CASSESNQPQHF. Written as DNA, the CDR3 is TGCGCCAGCAGTGAGTCTAATCAGCCCCAGCATTTT.

The V call is TRBV9, the J call TRBJ2-1, with D possibly matching TRBD2 (6 bases). Trimming cost V 6 bases and J 1 base, with 23 bases left between them. CDR3 length: 18 residues. CDR1 and CDR2 (germline): SGDLS, YYNGEE. CDR3 sequence reads: CASTVTAGSVSSYNEQFF. DNA for the CDR3: TGTGCCAGCACCGTTACGGCCGGGAGTGTCTCATCCTACAATGAGCAGTTCTTC.

This chain connects TRBV28 to TRBJ2-7; maybe TRBD1 (5 bases). Trimming pared 5 bases from V and 2 bases from J, leaving 16 bases between. This CDR3 comprises 15 residues. Germline CDR1 and CDR2: MDHEN and SYDVKM. The CDR3 reads CASSPSVDSTYEQYF. The CDR3, as DNA: TGTGCCAGCAGTCCTTCTGTCGACAGTACCTACGAGCAGTACTTC.

The V call is TRBV7-2, the J call TRBJ2-3; 16 nucleotides agree with TRBD2. The germline gives CDR1 SGHTA, CDR2 FQGNSA. The length of the CDR3 is 18 residues. Trimming at V came to 8 bases and at J to 1 base, leaving 9 bases not matched to a gene. The CDR3 reads CASGGTSGRARGTDTQYF. In DNA, the CDR3 is TGTGCCAGCGGCGGGACTAGCGGGAGGGCCCGGGGCACAGATACGCAGTATTTT. The full variable domain, completed using reference TRBV7-2 and TRBJ2-3, is GAGVSQSPSNKVTEKGKDVELRCDPISGHTALYWYRQSLGQGLEFLIYFQGNSAPDKSGLPSDRFSAERTGGSVSTLTIQRTQQEDSAVYLCASGGTSGRARGTDTQYFGPGTRLTVL.

The chain is built from TRBV6-4 and TRBJ2-2; D is ambiguous. CDR1 and CDR2 (germline): MRHNA, SNTAGT. The CDR3 has 12 amino acids. Deletions cut 6 bases from V and 1 base from J, with 3 bases between. Here the CDR3 reads CASRGNTGELFF. DNA for the CDR3: TGTGCCAGCAGGGGGAACACCGGGGAGCTGTTTTTT.

The gene calls are TRBV5-4 and TRBJ2-7; the D is unclear. CDR3 size: 15 residues. Germline-derived CDR1 and CDR2 are SGHNT and YYREEE (reference sequence). Trimming cost V 0 bases and J 2 bases, with 12 bases left between them. The CDR3 nucleotides are TGTGCCAGCAGCTTGGAGTGGGAAGGCCCCTACGAGCAGTACTTC. It codes for CASSLEWEGPYEQYF.

This chain joins TRBV12-3 or TRBV12-4 and TRBJ2-1, with D hard to call. Trimming removed 1 base at V and 7 bases at J, with 2 bases between. This CDR3 has 11 amino acids. The CDR3 reads CASSLGNEQFF. CDR3 in DNA: TGTGCCAGCAGTTTAGGGAATGAGCAGTTCTTC.

CDR3 residues: CASSLWGSEPQHF. CDR3 sequence (DNA): TGTGCCAGCAGCTTGTGGGGTAGTGAGCCCCAGCATTTT. The J gene is TRBJ1-5, the V gene TRBV5-4; D uncertain. The CDR3 is made up of 13 amino acids. Germline values: CDR1 SGHNT, CDR2 YYREEE (reference sequence). The ends were cut back, 1 base at V and 8 bases at J, with 10 bases in the middle.

The rearrangement links TRBV2 to TRBJ1-4, with a tentative D call TRBD1 (5 bases). Trimming stripped 6 bases from V and 4 bases from J, with 12 bases between. Germline-derived CDR1 and CDR2 are SNHLY and FYNNEI. CDR3 length: 14 amino acids. CDR3 protein: CASSGTGLNEKLFF. The CDR3 nucleotides are TGTGCCAGCAGCGGGACGGGACTTAATGAAAAACTGTTTTTT. Together with reference TRBV2 and TRBJ1-4, the CDR3 gives the full variable domain: EPEVTQTPSHQVTQMGQEVILRCVPISNHLYFYWYRQILGQKVEFLVSFYNNEISEKSEIFDDQFSVERPDGSNFTLKIRSTKLEDSAMYFCASSGTGLNEKLFFGSGTQLSVL.

This chain links TRBV5-4 with TRBJ2-1; D is unclear. This CDR3 spans 13 amino acids. The V end lost 0 bases, the J end lost 5 bases, and 6 bases lay between the germline ends. Germline CDR1 is SGHNT and CDR2 is YYREEE (reference sequence). CDR3 nucleotides: TGTGCCAGCAGCTTGGCCCACAACAATGAGCAGTTCTTC. Translated, it gives CASSLAHNNEQFF.

The J gene is TRBJ1-2, the V gene TRBV29-1, with TRBD1 as a possible D gene (5 bases). Trimming shortened V by 5 bases and J by 6 bases, and 13 bases separated the two germline ends. The germline V gene has CDR1 SQVTM and CDR2 ANQGSEA. This CDR3 comprises 12 residues. The CDR3, as DNA: TGCAGCGTTTCTGACAGAATAGATGGCTACACCTTC. Translating it yields CSVSDRIDGYTF.

This chain uses TRBV10-3 with TRBJ2-7; 8 bases are a match to TRBD1. V was clipped by 5 bases and J by 0 bases; unmatched bases: 6. Germline CDR1 is ENHRY and CDR2 is SYGVKD. This CDR3 has 15 residues. The CDR3 spells CAISFQTGASYEQYF. In nucleotides, the CDR3 is TGTGCCATCAGTTTTCAGACAGGGGCCTCCTACGAGCAGTACTTC.

V gene TRBV4-2 combines with J gene TRBJ2-1; D gene uncertain. Trimming left V 2 bases short and J 10 bases short, with 9 bases between. The CDR3 is made up of 12 amino acids. Germline loops: CDR1 LGHNA, CDR2 YNFKEQ. CDR3 sequence: CASSQYGEEQFF. The CDR3 DNA is TGTGCCAGCAGCCAATATGGCGAAGAGCAGTTCTTC.

V is TRBV28 and J is TRBJ1-1, with 7 nucleotides matching TRBD1. There are 16 residues in the CDR3. Looked up from germline, CDR1 is MDHEN and CDR2 is SYDVKM. The ends lost 3 bases at V and 3 bases at J; junction bases unmatched: 10. The CDR3 DNA is TGTGCCAGCAGTTTGGGACAGAGAATGGTGGACACTGAAGCTTTCTTT. This gives the protein CASSLGQRMVDTEAFF.

As concerns this clone: Additional DNA sequences in this sample encode the identical CDR3. The chain links TRBV5-1 to TRBJ1-1; D not resolved. V gave up 5 bases and J gave up 0 bases, with 8 bases separating them. The CDR3 is 13 residues long. Germline-derived CDR1 and CDR2 are SGHRS and YFSETQ. The CDR3 protein is CASRPTVNTEAFF. CDR3 DNA sequence: TGCGCCAGCAGACCTACAGTGAACACTGAAGCTTTCTTT.